This entry describes one T cell receptor beta chain. Its matching antigen is unknown. CDR3 size: 14 residues. The junction had 5 bases not matched to a gene; V was cut back by 3 bases and J by 3 bases. CDR1 is SGDLS, CDR2 YYNGEE, per germline. This record comes from a study of T cell responses to AZD1222 COVID-19 vaccine. Using immunoSEQ multiplex PCR, the repertoire was profiled, and TCRdb retains in-frame clones only, with some absent. The data hold 150,000 or so clones, with 80% to 95% observed a single time. Study outcomes and limitations: Unmutated variant regions are reportedly targeted by nearly half of spike-specific TCRs. White British ancestry dominated among donors, who included more females, and clonal diversity was possibly underestimated. Baseline seropositives among AZD1222 recipients totaled only five to seven. Repertoires were sampled only after the peak T cell response.

Specimen: peripheral blood, collected on day 0 of MenACWY control vaccination. V and J are TRBV9 and TRBJ1-1; 7 nucleotides agree with TRBD1. This TCR came from an adult in good health. CDR3 sequence reads: CASSAGGMDTEAFF. Written as DNA, the CDR3 is TGTGCCAGCAGCGCAGGGGGGATGGACACTGAAGCTTTCTTT.